The 15 T cell receptor beta chains below come from one sample, sequenced in a study of long-term antiretroviral therapy in people with HIV. They ran version v3.0 of the immunoSEQ assay at survey level. Measured with immunoSEQ multiplex PCR; TCRdb has only the in-frame clones, and not every one. The data contain fewer than 45,000 clones, around 94% of them singletons. This sample comprised unsorted PBMCs, obtained 4.1 years after starting antiretroviral therapy. The origin of the receptors is a woman aged 50 to 60 with HIV.

The chain combines TRBV11-2 with TRBJ2-1; no definite D call. Germline-derived CDR1 and CDR2 are SGHAT and FQNNGV. The CDR3 runs to 14 residues. Trimming cost V 4 bases and J 2 bases, with 9 bases left between them. The CDR3 DNA sequence: TGTGCCAGCAGCTCTCATACAGCCTACAATGAGCAGTTCTTC. Protein sequence: CASSSHTAYNEQFF.

This clone was observed once. The chain combines TRBV6-1 with TRBJ1-3; tentative D call: TRBD1 (5 bases). The CDR3 spans 14 residues. CDR1 is MNHNS, CDR2 SASEGT, per germline. Trimming pared 4 bases from V and 3 bases from J, leaving 10 bases between. In DNA, the CDR3 is TGTGCCAGCAGTGTCAGGGAAAGTGGAAACACCATATATTTT. Translating gives CASSVRESGNTIYF.

This clone was observed a single time. The J gene is TRBJ1-4, the V gene TRBV6-1; TRBD1 aligns across 7 bases. V lost 6 bases and J lost 4; bases outside the gene matches: 8. The CDR3 spans 15 residues. Germline CDR1 reads MNHNS; CDR2 reads SASEGT. CDR3 DNA sequence: TGTGCCAGCAGGGATACGACAGGGCTTAATGAAAAACTGTTTTTT. It specifies CASRDTTGLNEKLFF.

The chain combines TRBV27 with TRBJ2-1, with D possibly matching TRBD2 (7 bases). The CDR3 is made up of 15 amino acids. V was shortened by 8 bases and J by 5 bases, with 19 bases between the two germline ends. Germline V gives CDR1 MNHEY, CDR2 SMNVEV (reference sequence). CDR3 in DNA: TGTGCCAGCGCCCTGGGTGGGGGGGCGGACAATGAGCAGTTCTTC. Residues: CASALGGGADNEQFF.

The CDR3 sequence is CAISESGTGVSPLHF. DNA for the CDR3: TGTGCCATCAGTGAGTCCGGGACAGGGGTTTCACCCCTCCACTTT. J is TRBJ1-6 and V is TRBV10-3; 10 nucleotides match TRBD1. The CDR3 runs 15 residues. Germline CDR1 and CDR2: ENHRY and SYGVKD. With 0 bases clipped from V and 9 bases from J, the junction kept 2 bases outside the gene matches.

The rearrangement uses TRBV27 and TRBJ2-2; TRBD1 matches 11 bases. Germline V gives CDR1 MNHEY, CDR2 SMNVEV (reference sequence). The V segment lost 1 base and the J segment 5 bases; nucleotides outside the gene matches: 6. The CDR3 has 17 residues. CDR3 nucleotide sequence: TGTGCCAGCAGTTTATTGGCGGACAGGGGGCGAACCGGGGAGCTGTTTTTT. Translated, it gives CASSLLADRGRTGELFF.

This chain joins TRBV6-5 and TRBJ2-3, with D possibly called TRBD1 or TRBD2 (5 bases each). Germline-derived CDR1 and CDR2 are MNHEY and SVGAGI. The CDR3 consists of 15 residues. Trimming took 2 bases from V and 1 from J, leaving 10 bases between them. CDR3 in DNA: TGTGCCAGCAGTTACGGGGGAATCGGCACAGATACGCAGTATTTT. Protein sequence: CASSYGGIGTDTQYF.

V usage is TRBV6-5 and J usage is TRBJ1-5, with 8 nucleotides matching TRBD1. V lost 6 bases to trimming and J lost 6 bases; unmatched junction nucleotides: 13. The CDR3 is made up of 16 amino acids. CDR1 is MNHEY, CDR2 SVGAGI, per germline. CDR3 coding DNA: TGTGCCAGCAGATACCTAGGACAGGGCTTGAGTCAGCCCCAGCATTTT. Its translation: CASRYLGQGLSQPQHF.

The CDR3 protein is CASSSTGKSDGYTF. In DNA, the CDR3 is TGTGCCAGCAGCTCGACAGGGAAGAGTGATGGCTACACCTTC. The chain has TRBV5-4 and TRBJ1-2; 7 bases fit TRBD1. After removal of 3 bases from V and 6 bases from J, the junction contained 8 bases not matched to a gene. The CDR3 is 14 residues long. Germline CDR1 is SGHNT and CDR2 is YYREEE (reference sequence).

The chain combines TRBV7-9 with TRBJ2-7; perhaps TRBD1 as D (5 bases). Per the germline V gene, CDR1 is SEHNR and CDR2 is FQNEAQ (reference sequence). The CDR3 is 14 amino acids. V was pared by 1 base and J by 2 bases, with 9 bases between. The CDR3 sequence: CASSLDRFPYEQYF. CDR3 DNA: TGTGCCAGCAGCTTAGACAGGTTCCCCTACGAGCAGTACTTC.

This clone was observed a handful of times. The chain combines TRBV27 with TRBJ2-3; D unresolved. The germline V gene has CDR1 MNHEY and CDR2 SMNVEV (reference sequence). Trimming cost V 5 bases and J 2 bases, with 14 bases left between them. The CDR3 is made up of 15 amino acids. The CDR3 bases are TGTGCCAGCAGTCATATAAGGGCCCTCACAGATACGCAGTATTTT. Translating gives CASSHIRALTDTQYF.

The DNA of the CDR3 is TGTGCCAGCAGGTCAGAGGGGGATTCACCCCTCCACTTT. This translates into CASRSEGDSPLHF. The rearrangement joins TRBV5-4 to TRBJ1-6; the D gene is possibly TRBD1 (6 bases). Germline V gene sequence: CDR1 SGHNT, CDR2 YYREEE (reference sequence). V lost 5 bases, J lost 8 bases, and 11 bases lay in between. The CDR3 sequence is 13 residues long.

The chain is built from TRBV6-1 and TRBJ2-1; 8 nucleotides align to TRBD1. Germline V gene sequence: CDR1 MNHNS, CDR2 SASEGT. Trimming removed 0 bases from V and 6 bases from J; junction bases left unmatched: 1. This CDR3 is 14 amino acids long. CDR3: CASSEAGQGNEQFF. The CDR3 DNA reads as TGTGCCAGCAGTGAAGCCGGACAGGGCAATGAGCAGTTCTTC.

This clone was seen a single time. The chain couples TRBV25-1 to TRBJ2-2, with a weak D call TRBD1 (7 bases). V was cut by 4 bases and J by 2 bases, with 14 bases left in between. CDR1 is MGHDK, CDR2 SYGVNS, per germline. This CDR3 spans 16 amino acids. The CDR3 reads CASSGWGDSNTGELFF. CDR3 nucleotide sequence: TGTGCCAGCAGTGGTTGGGGGGACAGTAACACCGGGGAGCTGTTTTTT.

This clone was detected once. The CDR3 region has the DNA TGTGCCAGCACACAAAATCCCAGGGGGCCTACCATGAACACTGAAGCTTTCTTT. It specifies CASTQNPRGPTMNTEAFF. This chain uses TRBV27 with TRBJ1-1; 8 positions agree with TRBD1. The CDR3 is 18 residues long. The germline V gene has CDR1 MNHEY and CDR2 SMNVEV (reference sequence). Trimming at V came to 7 bases and at J to 0 bases, leaving 16 bases not matched to a gene.